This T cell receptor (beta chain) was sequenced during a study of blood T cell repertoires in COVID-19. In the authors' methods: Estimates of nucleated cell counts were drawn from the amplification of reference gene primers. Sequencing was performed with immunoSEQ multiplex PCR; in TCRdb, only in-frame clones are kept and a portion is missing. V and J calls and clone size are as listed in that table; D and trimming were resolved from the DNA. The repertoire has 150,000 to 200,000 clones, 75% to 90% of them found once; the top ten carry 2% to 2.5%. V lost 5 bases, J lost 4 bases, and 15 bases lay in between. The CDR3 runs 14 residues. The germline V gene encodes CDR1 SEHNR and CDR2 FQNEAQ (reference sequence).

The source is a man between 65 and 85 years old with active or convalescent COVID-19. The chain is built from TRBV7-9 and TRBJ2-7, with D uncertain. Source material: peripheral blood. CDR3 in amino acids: CASSPSLMRYEQYF. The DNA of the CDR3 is TGTGCCAGCAGCCCCTCCCTAATGAGGTACGAGCAGTACTTC.